The next 16 T cell receptor beta chains were all read from a single sample in a study of shared clonotypes between healthy human individuals. Naive-designated CD8 cells lacked CD45RO, were positively enriched for CCR7, and omitted terminally differentiated effector memory CD45RA+ cells. Assay used: immunoSEQ multiplex PCR; TCRdb lists only in-frame clones, some missing. The data contain roughly 890,000 clones, 85% to 95% of them seen just once; the ten biggest clones take up around 24%. The sample taken for sequencing was naive CD8+ T cells sorted from blood. These receptors originate from a young man in good health.

This chain connects TRBV7-9 to TRBJ1-1, with D possibly being TRBD1 (5 bases). V gave up 5 bases and J gave up 1 base, with 14 bases separating them. Germline CDR1 reads SEHNR; CDR2 reads FQNEAQ (reference sequence). The CDR3 covers 15 residues. The CDR3 DNA is TGTGCCAGCAGCCCCGTAGGGGCCTCGAACACTGAAGCTTTCTTT. This translates into CASSPVGASNTEAFF.

The chain combines TRBV7-9 with TRBJ2-3, with 9 bases that match TRBD2. Germline CDR1 and CDR2: SEHNR and FQNEAQ (reference sequence). The CDR3 contains 15 residues. Trimming removed 5 bases from V and 0 bases from J; junction bases left unmatched: 3. The DNA for the CDR3 is TGTGCCAGCAGCCATACTAGCGGGAGCACAGATACGCAGTATTTT. As protein: CASSHTSGSTDTQYF.

This chain joins TRBV7-9 and TRBJ2-7; TRBD1 aligns across 7 bases. V shed 6 bases and J 6 bases; nucleotides not matched to a gene: 5. The CDR3 loop spans 12 amino acids. CDR1 is SEHNR, CDR2 FQNEAQ, per germline (reference sequence). CDR3 DNA sequence: TGTGCCAGCAGAAGCACAGGGGCCGAGCAGTACTTC. Protein product: CASRSTGAEQYF.

The chain carries TRBV7-2 and TRBJ2-3; 7 bases line up with TRBD2. The CDR3 runs to 14 residues. Per germline, CDR1 SGHTA and CDR2 FQGNSA. After removal of 5 bases from V and 1 base from J, the junction contained 3 bases not matched to a gene. For the CDR3, the DNA is TGTGCCAGCAGCATTACTAGCGGCACAGATACGCAGTATTTT. It specifies CASSITSGTDTQYF.

The chain uses TRBV7-9 and TRBJ2-1; 10 bases agree with TRBD2. The V gene end was trimmed by 5 bases and the J gene end by 2 bases; junction bases not matched to a gene: 3. CDR3 length equals 15 residues. CDR1 SEHNR and CDR2 FQNEAQ come from the germline V gene (reference sequence). CDR3 bases: TGTGCCAGCAGCCAGCGGGAGGGGGCCTACAATGAGCAGTTCTTC. This encodes CASSQREGAYNEQFF.

The gene calls are TRBV19 and TRBJ2-7, with D maybe TRBD1 (7 bases). The CDR3 runs 16 residues. CDR1 and CDR2 (germline): LNHDA, SQIVND (reference sequence). V lost 4 bases to trimming and J lost 3 bases, with 19 bases between them. The CDR3 here is CASSTATGEVGYEQYF. DNA for the CDR3: TGTGCCAGTAGTACCGCAACAGGGGAGGTGGGCTACGAGCAGTACTTC.

The V and J genes are TRBV4-1 and TRBJ2-7; TRBD2 agrees at 9 bases. The CDR3 length is 14 residues. CDR1 MGHRA and CDR2 YSYEKL come from the germline V gene. J lost 3 bases, V lost 3 bases, and 3 bases had no gene match. CDR3 DNA: TGCGCCAGCAGCCAGGTGACTAGCGGCTACGAGCAGTACTTC. Its protein is CASSQVTSGYEQYF.

The chain carries TRBV27 and TRBJ1-5, with D uncertain. Germline CDR1 MNHEY, CDR2 SMNVEV (reference sequence). V lost 5 bases, J lost 2 bases, and 13 bases lay in between. The CDR3 is 15 amino acids. In DNA, the CDR3 is TGTGCCAGCAGTACCCTTTCTGGTGGCAATCAGCCCCAGCATTTT. Translation gives CASSTLSGGNQPQHF.

The chain combines TRBV5-1 with TRBJ2-1; 12 bases fit TRBD2. The trim removed 2 bases at V and 5 bases at J, leaving 17 bases unmatched. There are 20 residues in the CDR3. The germline gives CDR1 SGHRS, CDR2 YFSETQ. CDR3 in DNA: TGCGCCAGCAGCTTACACAAAACTAGCGGGAGGTTATTTCGCGACAATGAGCAGTTCTTC. It yields the protein CASSLHKTSGRLFRDNEQFF. Combining the CDR3 with reference TRBV5-1 and TRBJ2-1 gives the whole variable domain KAGVTQTPRYLIKTRGQQVTLSCSPISGHRSVSWYQQTPGQGLQFLFEYFSETQRNKGNFPGRFSGRQFSNSRSEMNVSTLELGDSALYLCASSLHKTSGRLFRDNEQFFGPGTRLTVL.

The chain combines TRBV7-9 with TRBJ2-3, with 12 positions matching TRBD2. After removal of 8 bases from V and 11 bases from J, the junction contained 8 bases not matched to a gene. The CDR3 extends over 13 amino acids. CDR1 and CDR2 (germline): SEHNR, FQNEAQ (reference sequence). The CDR3 reads CASSSGRVLVQYF. In DNA, the CDR3 is TGTGCCAGCTCTAGCGGGAGGGTTTTGGTGCAGTATTTT.

The chain carries TRBV5-4 and TRBJ1-1; D perhaps matches TRBD1 (5 bases). The CDR3 loop spans 15 amino acids. The germline V and J ends were trimmed by 0 bases and 0 bases, with 9 bases remaining between them. The germline V gene encodes CDR1 SGHNT and CDR2 YYREEE (reference sequence). The CDR3 bases are TGTGCCAGCAGCTTGGGGTGGGGCGTGAACACTGAAGCTTTCTTT. Amino acid sequence: CASSLGWGVNTEAFF.

The chain employs TRBV27 and TRBJ2-1; 11 bases map to TRBD2. V gave up 3 bases and J gave up 5 bases; unmatched junction bases: 9. The CDR3 sequence is 17 residues long. Germline assignment: CDR1 MNHEY and CDR2 SMNVEV (reference sequence). Written as DNA, the CDR3 is TGTGCCAGCAGTTTCCTCGATAGCGGGAGGGCCAACAATGAGCAGTTCTTC. It is translated as CASSFLDSGRANNEQFF.

The V gene is TRBV6-6, the J gene TRBJ1-2; D is undetermined. V was clipped by 3 bases and J by 5 bases, with 10 bases between them. This CDR3 has 13 amino acids. Germline CDR1 and CDR2: MNHNY and SVGAGI (reference sequence). CDR3 sequence (DNA): TGTGCCAGCAGTTATAATTCGGCTTATGGCTACACCTTC. Residues: CASSYNSAYGYTF.

The chain couples TRBV18 to TRBJ2-5; TRBD1 matches 8 bases. With V trimmed by 3 bases and J by 4 bases, 1 base remained unmatched. Germline values: CDR1 KGHSH, CDR2 LQKENI. The CDR3 has 13 amino acids. For the CDR3, the DNA is TGTGCCAGCTCACCCCAGGGGGCAGAGACCCAGTACTTC. Amino acid sequence: CASSPQGAETQYF.

This rearrangement joins TRBV6-1 to TRBJ2-1, with 8 bases that match TRBD1. Germline CDR1 and CDR2: MNHNS and SASEGT. CDR3 size: 18 residues. With 1 base clipped from V and 3 bases from J, the junction kept 11 bases outside the gene matches. The CDR3 is CASSEDMRGQGFYNEQFF. CDR3 sequence (DNA): TGTGCCAGCAGTGAAGACATGCGAGGACAGGGTTTCTACAATGAGCAGTTCTTC.

The genes are TRBV7-9 and TRBJ2-7; 9 bases line up with TRBD1. The CDR3 sequence is 17 residues long. Germline-derived CDR1 and CDR2 are SEHNR and FQNEAQ (reference sequence). The V and J ends lost 5 bases and 2 bases, in that order; junction bases with no gene match: 13. CDR3 nucleotides: TGTGCCAGCAGCCCATACCCCCGGGGGACAGGGCCCTACGAGCAGTACTTC. Its protein is CASSPYPRGTGPYEQYF.